The 7 T cell receptor beta chains below all came from one sample that was sequenced in a study of OX40 agonist ivuxolimab in advanced cancers. Data came from immunoSEQ multiplex PCR; TCRdb stores just in-frame clones and leaves some out. Counted here are tens of thousands of clones, over 80% occurring once; the ten biggest clones make up about 1.7%. Sequencing used CD4+ or CD8+ T cells sorted from blood, obtained in a trial of the OX40 agonist ivuxolimab. All receptors come from an adult with an advanced solid tumor such as melanoma, head and neck, liver or kidney cancer.

This clone was recorded only once. The rearrangement uses TRBV5-1 and TRBJ2-1; D possibly corresponds to TRBD2 (6 bases). The germline V gene has CDR1 SGHRS and CDR2 YFSETQ. The CDR3 length is 16 residues. Trimming removed 4 bases from V and 8 bases from J, with 22 bases in between. The CDR3: CASSPAASAKTDEQFF. In DNA, the CDR3 is TGCGCCAGCAGCCCGGCTGCTAGCGCTAAGACGGATGAGCAGTTCTTC.

The chain recombines TRBV2 with TRBJ1-2; 10 positions match TRBD1. Germline CDR1 is SNHLY and CDR2 is FYNNEI. CDR3 length equals 13 residues. Trimming cost V 5 bases and J 8 bases; bases outside gene matches: 5. The CDR3 region is CASSSTGGEGYTF. The CDR3 DNA reads TGTGCCAGCAGTTCGACAGGGGGCGAGGGCTACACCTTC.

The chain uses TRBV7-2 and TRBJ2-2; no reliable D call. Deletions cut 1 base from V and 1 base from J, with 4 bases between. This CDR3 spans 14 amino acids. Germline CDR1 reads SGHTA; CDR2 reads FQGNSA. The CDR3 spells CASSLVGNTGELFF. The CDR3 bases are TGTGCCAGCAGCTTAGTAGGGAACACCGGGGAGCTGTTTTTT.

V usage is TRBV5-5 and J usage is TRBJ2-3, with a possible D match to TRBD1 (7 bases). From germline, CDR1 is SGHKS and CDR2 YYEKEE (reference sequence). Trimming removed 4 bases at V and 0 bases at J, with 12 bases between. This CDR3 is built from 15 residues. The CDR3 loop is CASSRPGGSTDTQYF. CDR3 in DNA: TGTGCCAGCAGCCGGCCAGGGGGGAGCACAGATACGCAGTATTTT.

The CDR3 sequence: CARLQGTTYEQYV. DNA of the CDR3: TGTGCCAGGTTACAGGGCACAACCTACGAGCAGTACGTC. The rearrangement links TRBV6-1 to TRBJ2-7; weak D call: TRBD1 (6 bases). Trimming pared 9 bases from V and 2 bases from J, leaving 14 bases between. The V gene's germline CDR1 is MNHNS and CDR2 SASEGT. The CDR3 has 13 residues.

This clone has just one count. The chain is built from TRBV7-2 and TRBJ2-5; TRBD1 might be the D (6 bases). Deletions cut 0 bases from V and 4 bases from J, with 9 bases between. The CDR3 is made up of 14 amino acids. Germline values: CDR1 SGHTA, CDR2 FQGNSA. As DNA, the CDR3 is TGTGCCAGCAGCTTAGCGGGACACGGAGAGACCCAGTACTTC. This sequence encodes CASSLAGHGETQYF.

V and J are TRBV29-1 and TRBJ1-1, with unresolved D. Trimming shortened V by 6 bases and J by 11 bases, and 25 bases separated the two germline ends. This CDR3 has 14 residues. Germline lookup yields CDR1 SQVTM and CDR2 ANQGSEA. CDR3 in DNA: TGCAGCGTGGTGCTCCGTCAATCGCCCGGGCCCGCTTTCTTT. The encoded protein is CSVVLRQSPGPAFF.